These T cell receptor beta chains were read from a single sample in a study of spatial heterogeneity in lung cancer. TCRdb recomputed calls from the 5' RACE reads with MiXCR, one row per CDR3 protein. Of roughly 15,000 distinct CDR3 sequences in the sample, around 8% are singletons; the top ten hold more than 25%. The sample here was PBMCs, taken at surgery. These receptors were collected from a female donor with early-stage non-small cell lung cancer. The CDR3 runs from the conserved cysteine through the conserved F or W. A D gene is named only where the DNA matches it firmly. Not every row has a clone size; where given, it reads once, few, many or a size class.

many	TRBJ2-3	.	TRBV5-1	CASSGTTSTDTQYF	TGCGCCAGCAGCGGGACAACTAGCACAGATACGCAGTATTTT
many	TRBJ2-1	TRBD2	TRBV7-2	CASSLATSGSNEQFF	TGTGCCAGCAGCTTAGCGACTAGCGGGAGCAATGAGCAGTTCTTC
.	TRBJ1-3	TRBD1	TRBV19	CASSIGQGMGSGNTIYF	TGTGCCAGTAGTATCGGACAGGGAATGGGCTCTGGAAACACCATATATTTT
many	TRBJ2-3	TRBD2	TRBV24-1	CATRTSGSQDTQYF	TGTGCCACCAGGACTAGCGGGAGTCAAGATACGCAGTATTTT
many	TRBJ2-1	TRBD2	TRBV29-1	CSVTGTSGGPQFF	TGCAGCGTCACCGGGACTAGCGGGGGACCGCAGTTCTTC
few	TRBJ1-1	.	TRBV5-4	CASSQAEWTEAFF	TGTGCCAGCAGCCAAGCGGAATGGACTGAAGCTTTCTTT
.	TRBJ2-5	.	TRBV30	CAWTRAETQYF	TGTGCCTGGACTCGGGCCGAGACCCAGTACTTC
few	TRBJ1-5	.	TRBV20-1	CSAPLRGGSNQPQHF	TGCAGTGCACCCCTCCGGGGAGGTAGCAATCAGCCCCAGCATTTT
many	TRBJ2-3	TRBD1	TRBV28	CASSSTGTGADTQYF	TGTGCCAGCAGTTCAACCGGGACAGGGGCAGATACGCAGTATTTT
many	TRBJ2-7	.	TRBV5-1	CASSAGTHEQYF	TGCGCCAGCAGCGCGGGGACGCACGAGCAGTACTTC
many	TRBJ1-3	.	TRBV28	CASSFGGNTIYF	TGTGCCAGCAGTTTTGGAGGAAACACCATATATTTT
many	TRBJ2-4	.	TRBV6-6	CASSYSGGYLAKNIQYF	TGTGCCAGCAGTTACTCGGGAGGATATCTAGCCAAAAACATTCAGTACTTC
many	TRBJ2-1	TRBD1	TRBV6-6	CASNPGGYNEQFF	TGTGCCAGCAACCCAGGGGGCTACAATGAGCAGTTCTTC
many	TRBJ1-5	.	TRBV5-4	CASSLEHYSNQPQHF	TGTGCCAGCAGCTTGGAACACTATAGCAATCAGCCCCAGCATTTT
many	TRBJ2-2	.	TRBV20-1	CSARTRDTYTGELFF	TGCAGTGCTAGGACCCGGGACACTTACACCGGGGAGCTGTTTTTT
many	TRBJ2-6	TRBD1	TRBV19	CASAQDRSSGANVLTF	TGTGCCAGTGCTCAGGACAGGAGCTCTGGGGCCAACGTCCTGACTTTC
many	TRBJ2-2	TRBD2	TRBV20-1	CSAHPGLAGGPSKGTGELFF	TGCAGTGCCCATCCGGGACTAGCGGGAGGGCCATCAAAAGGGACCGGGGAGCTGTTTTTT
many	TRBJ1-5	TRBD1	TRBV19	CASSAPTGVGNQPQHF	TGTGCCAGTAGTGCACCGACAGGGGTCGGCAATCAGCCCCAGCATTTT
many	TRBJ2-7	TRBD1	TRBV6-1	CASSPIDRGSYEQYF	TGTGCCAGCAGCCCCATCGACAGGGGATCCTACGAGCAGTACTTC
.	TRBJ1-6	TRBD1	TRBV6-5	CASSYGGQANSPLHF	TGTGCCAGCAGTTACGGGGGACAGGCTAATTCACCCCTCCACTTT